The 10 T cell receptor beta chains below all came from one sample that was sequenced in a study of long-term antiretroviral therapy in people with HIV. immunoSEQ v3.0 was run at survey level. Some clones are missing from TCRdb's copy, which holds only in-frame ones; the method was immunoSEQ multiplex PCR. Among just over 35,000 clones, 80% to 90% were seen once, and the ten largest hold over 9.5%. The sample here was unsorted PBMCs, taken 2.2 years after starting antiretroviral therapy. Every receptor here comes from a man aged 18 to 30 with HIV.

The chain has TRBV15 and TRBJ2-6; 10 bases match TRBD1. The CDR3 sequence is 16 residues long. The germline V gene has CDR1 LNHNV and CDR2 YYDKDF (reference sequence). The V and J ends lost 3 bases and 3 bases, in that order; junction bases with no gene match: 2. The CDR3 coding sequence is TGTGCCACCAGCAGTGGGACAGGGGATGGGGCCAACGTCCTGACTTTC. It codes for CATSSGTGDGANVLTF.

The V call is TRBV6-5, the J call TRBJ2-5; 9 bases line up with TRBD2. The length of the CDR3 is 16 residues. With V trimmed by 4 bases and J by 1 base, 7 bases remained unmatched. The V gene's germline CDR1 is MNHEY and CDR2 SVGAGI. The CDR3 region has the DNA TGTGCCAGCAGTTCCAGATGGACTAGCGCCCAAGAGACCCAGTACTTC. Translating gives CASSSRWTSAQETQYF.

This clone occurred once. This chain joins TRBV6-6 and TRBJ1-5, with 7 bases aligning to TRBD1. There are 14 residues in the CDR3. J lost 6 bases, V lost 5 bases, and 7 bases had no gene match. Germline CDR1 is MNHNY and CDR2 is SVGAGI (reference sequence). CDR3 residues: CASSHPQGSQPQHF. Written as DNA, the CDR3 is TGTGCCAGCAGTCACCCACAGGGGTCTCAGCCCCAGCATTTT.

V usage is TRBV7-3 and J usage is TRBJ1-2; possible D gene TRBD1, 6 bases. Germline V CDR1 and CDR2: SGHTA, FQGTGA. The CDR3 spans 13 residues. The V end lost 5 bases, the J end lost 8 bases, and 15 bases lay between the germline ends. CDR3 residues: CASSPGAQMGYTF. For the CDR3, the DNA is TGTGCCAGCAGCCCAGGGGCGCAGATGGGCTACACCTTC.

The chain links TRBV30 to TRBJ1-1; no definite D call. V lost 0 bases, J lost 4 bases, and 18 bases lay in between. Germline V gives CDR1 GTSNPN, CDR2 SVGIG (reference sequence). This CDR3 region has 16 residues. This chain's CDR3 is CAWSVPSWAGITEAFF. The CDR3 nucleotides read TGTGCCTGGAGTGTACCGTCCTGGGCCGGAATCACTGAAGCTTTCTTT.

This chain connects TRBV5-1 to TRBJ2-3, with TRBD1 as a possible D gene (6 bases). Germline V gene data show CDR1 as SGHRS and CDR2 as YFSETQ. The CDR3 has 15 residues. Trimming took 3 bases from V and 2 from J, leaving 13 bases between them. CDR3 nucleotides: TGCGCCAGCAGCTACATGGACAGTTACACAGATACGCAGTATTTT. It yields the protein CASSYMDSYTDTQYF.

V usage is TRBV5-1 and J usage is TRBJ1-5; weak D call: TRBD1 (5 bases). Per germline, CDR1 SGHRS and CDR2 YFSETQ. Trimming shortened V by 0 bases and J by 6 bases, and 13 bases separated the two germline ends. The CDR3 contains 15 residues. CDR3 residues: CASSLDFGRGQPQHF. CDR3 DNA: TGCGCCAGCAGCTTGGACTTCGGGAGGGGTCAGCCCCAGCATTTT. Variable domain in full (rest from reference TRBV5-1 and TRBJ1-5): KAGVTQTPRYLIKTRGQQVTLSCSPISGHRSVSWYQQTPGQGLQFLFEYFSETQRNKGNFPGRFSGRQFSNSRSEMNVSTLELGDSALYLCASSLDFGRGQPQHFGDGTRLSIL.

The CDR3 bases are TGTGCCAGCAGCGTTGGAGAGGACACCGGGGAGCTGTTTTTT. It specifies CASSVGEDTGELFF. J is TRBJ2-2 and V is TRBV9; D is undetermined. The CDR3 has 14 amino acids. Trimming pared 2 bases from V and 3 bases from J, leaving 8 bases between. Germline V gene data show CDR1 as SGDLS and CDR2 as YYNGEE.

For the CDR3, the DNA is TGTGCCAGCAGCTTAGGGAGTGGGGATCAGCCCCAGCATTTT. Its translation is CASSLGSGDQPQHF. V is TRBV7-9 and J is TRBJ1-5; no reliable D call. The CDR3 covers 14 residues. Trimming left V 1 base short and J 5 bases short, with 9 bases between. Germline values: CDR1 SEHNR, CDR2 FQNEAQ (reference sequence).

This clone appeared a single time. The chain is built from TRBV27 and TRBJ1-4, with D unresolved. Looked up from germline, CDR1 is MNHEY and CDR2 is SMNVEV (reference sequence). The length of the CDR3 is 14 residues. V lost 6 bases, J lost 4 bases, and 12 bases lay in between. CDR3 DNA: TGTGCCAGCAGGAATGGACGGAGTAATGAAAAACTGTTTTTT. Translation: CASRNGRSNEKLFF.